The clone carrying this T cell receptor beta chain occurred once. V trimming: 5 bases; J trimming: 3 bases; junction bases outside the gene matches: 6. CDR3 length equals 14 residues. Germline values: CDR1 MNHEY, CDR2 SVGAGI. The data stem from a study of CD8 T cells in Susac syndrome. cDNA came from about 0.51 to 1 ug RNA primed by random hexamers. It was immunoSEQ multiplex PCR that amplified TCR beta CDR3 across 54 Vbeta and 13 Jbeta. TCRdb independently ran MiXCR on the immunoSEQ multiplex PCR reads; one entry per CDR3 protein. This repertoire shows some 150,000 distinct CDR3 sequences, about 95% found once; its top ten account for approximately 0.15%. Treatment-naive patients with stable or active relapsing-remitting disease served as multiple sclerosis controls. Negative isolation was applied to CD8+ and CD4+ T cells, and FACS enrichment was applied to TEMRA cells.

The clonotype originates from a human donor with multiple sclerosis. What was sequenced was CD8+ T cells from PBMCs. This chain links TRBV6-5 with TRBJ2-7; 8 bases are a match to TRBD1. CDR3: CASSETDRVYEQYF. CDR3 nucleotides: TGTGCCAGCAGTGAAACGGACAGGGTCTACGAGCAGTACTTC.